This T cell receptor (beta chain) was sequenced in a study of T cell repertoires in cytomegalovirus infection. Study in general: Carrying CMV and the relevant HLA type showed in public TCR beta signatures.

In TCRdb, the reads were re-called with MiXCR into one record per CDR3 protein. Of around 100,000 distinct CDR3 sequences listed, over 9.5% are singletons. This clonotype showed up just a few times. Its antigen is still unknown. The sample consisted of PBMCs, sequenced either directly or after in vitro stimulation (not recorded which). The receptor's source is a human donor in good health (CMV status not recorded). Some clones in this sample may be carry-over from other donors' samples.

The CDR3 DNA reads TGTGCCAGCTTCCAAGGCCAGCAATCCACAGATACGCAGTATTTT. It specifies CASFQGQQSTDTQYF. The gene calls are TRBV2 and TRBJ2-3; the D is unclear. V lost 8 bases to trimming and J lost 2 bases, with 17 bases between them. Germline assignment: CDR1 SNHLY and CDR2 FYNNEI. The CDR3 consists of 15 residues. Based on the CDR3 plus reference TRBV2 and TRBJ2-3, the full variable domain is EPEVTQTPSHQVTQMGQEVILRCVPISNHLYFYWYRQILGQKVEFLVSFYNNEISEKSEIFDDQFSVERPDGSNFTLKIRSTKLEDSAMYFCASFQGQQSTDTQYFGPGTRLTVL.